Sequencing of this TCR beta chain was carried out in a study of T cell clonality in common variable immunodeficiency. Repertoires were generated with immunoSEQ multiplex PCR, while TCRdb's copy carries only in-frame clones and drops some. The sample yields some 25,000 clones, without any singletons. Regarding the study as a whole: In common variable immunodeficiency, TCR beta chains reportedly carried fewer deletions and N-nucleotide insertions. CVID subjects shared fewer TCRbeta clones than healthy controls did. CVID subjects had higher TCRbeta clonality than healthy controls, most marked in about a third.

Points on this clone: What it binds is not known.

This TCR derives from a human donor with common variable immunodeficiency. Material for sequencing was peripheral blood mononuclear cells.

The CDR3 sequence is CASSLSTGVHDGYTF. The sequenced CDR3 bases are TGTGCCAGCAGCTTGTCGACAGGGGTTCATGATGGC. The chain couples TRBV7-2 to TRBJ1-2, with 8 bases aligning to TRBD1. The CDR3 is cut off 3 residues early in the read; its end comes from the germline J gene. Germline lookup yields CDR1 SGHTA and CDR2 FQGNSA. The CDR3 consists of 15 residues. Unmatched junction bases numbered 9, after V lost 3 bases and J lost 6 bases.